This T cell receptor (beta chain) derives from a study of cytomegalovirus exposure and HLA in healthy donors. Worth noting for this clone: Its antigen is undetermined.

The primer mix had 60 Vbeta and 13 Jbeta primers. Sequenced by immunoSEQ multiplex PCR; TCRdb stores in-frame clones only, minus some. The sample consists of 82,000 or so clones, around 9.1% of them appearing once. Study conclusions and caveats: A later examination showed that TCR association rates differed by HLA locus, with DRB1 most and HLA-C fewest. Per published accounts, TCR beta sequences correctly predicted the HLA-A and HLA-B alleles of most subjects.

The CDR3 runs to 15 residues. Germline V gene lookup returns CDR1 SGHDT and CDR2 YYEEEE. V was pared by 2 bases and J by 7 bases, with 4 bases of the junction left unmatched. The chain carries TRBV5-6 and TRBJ2-1, with 12 bases matching TRBD1. The source is a man aged 55 to 70 in good health and CMV-seropositive. Source material: PBMCs. The CDR3: CASSFGTGGNNEQFF. The CDR3 region has the DNA TGTGCCAGCAGCTTCGGGACAGGGGGCAATAATGAGCAGTTCTTC.